Listed below are T cell receptor beta chains from one sample, sequenced in a study of T cell responses to AZD1222 COVID-19 vaccine. The table came from immunoSEQ multiplex PCR; TCRdb's copy has only in-frame clones and leaves some out. This sample has some 160,000 clones, with approximately 91% found just once. Sample: peripheral blood, taken on day 0 of AZD1222 vaccination. All receptors derive from an adult in good health. The CDR3 runs from the conserved cysteine through the conserved F or W. The D gene is left open where the match is weak. The size entry is marked missing in some rows and otherwise reads once, few, many or a size class.

TRBV29-1	NA	NA	TRBJ2-3	TGCAGCGTACGTCGAACAGATACGCAGTATTTT	CSVRRTDTQYF
TRBV6-5	NA	NA	TRBJ2-7	TGTGCCAGCAGTCCGGACAGCAGCATTACCTACGAGCAGTACTTC	CASSPDSSITYEQYF
TRBV2	NA	TRBD1	TRBJ1-1	TGTGCCAGCGGTGGGGCAGGGGGCGTCAGCACTGAAGCTTTCTTT	CASGGAGGVSTEAFF
TRBV19	NA	NA	TRBJ2-3	TGTGCCAGTAGTACGGGGGACGACACAGATACGCAGTATTTT	CASSTGDDTDTQYF
TRBV9	NA	TRBD2	TRBJ2-3	TGTGCCAGCAGCGTTAGCGGGGCCTCCACAGATACGCAGTATTTT	CASSVSGASTDTQYF
TRBV7-2	NA	NA	TRBJ2-3	TGTGCCAGCAGCTATTGGGGGTACCCGAATCTCGCGGATACGCAGTATTTT	CASSYWGYPNLADTQYF
TRBV11-3	NA	NA	TRBJ1-2	TGTGCCAGCAGCCCGAGCGCCCATATTCTCCGTTACTATGGCTACACCTTC	CASSPSAHILRYYGYTF
TRBV18	NA	TRBD1	TRBJ1-6	TGTGCCAGCTCACCTCTGGACAGGGGCCTCAACTATAATTCACCCCTCCACTTT	CASSPLDRGLNYNSPLHF
TRBV4-3	NA	TRBD1	TRBJ1-1	TGCGCCAGCAGCTCAAAGAGTTCCGGGACAGGGGCCTCTGAAGCTTTCTTT	CASSSKSSGTGASEAFF
TRBV19	NA	NA	TRBJ2-6	TGTGCCAGTAGTCCCCCAGGACACCTCTCTGGGGCCAACGTCCTGACTTTC	CASSPPGHLSGANVLTF
TRBV5-5	NA	TRBD1	TRBJ1-1	TGTGCCAGCAGCTTGTACGGACAGGGGAACACTGAAGCTTTCTTT	CASSLYGQGNTEAFF
TRBV6-5	NA	NA	TRBJ1-4	TGTGCCAGCAAATTGATCGGGAGAACTAATGAAAAACTGTTTTTT	CASKLIGRTNEKLFF
TRBV3-1/TRBV3-2	NA	NA	TRBJ1-2	TGTGCCAGCAGCCAAAGGGGGACTACCTTGGGCTACACCTTC	CASSQRGTTLGYTF
TRBV6-6	NA	TRBD1	TRBJ2-7	TGTGCCAGCAGCCTTGGACAGGGAAAGTACTACGAGCAGTACTTC	CASSLGQGKYYEQYF
TRBV28	NA	TRBD1	TRBJ2-7	TGTGCCAGCAATCCCCAGGGGGCAGGGGTTTACCACGAGCAGTACTTC	CASNPQGAGVYHEQYF
TRBV5-1	NA	NA	TRBJ1-2	TGCGCCAGCAGTAGGGACGAAGCTAACTATGGCTACACCTTC	CASSRDEANYGYTF
TRBV10-3	once	NA	TRBJ1-1	TGTGCCATCGGGCCACAGGGTTTATTCACTGAAGCTTTCTTT	CAIGPQGLFTEAFF
TRBV6-5	NA	NA	TRBJ1-2	TGTGCCAGCAGAAGGGTGGTCAACTATGGCTACACCTTC	CASRRVVNYGYTF
TRBV2	NA	TRBD1	TRBJ1-5	TGTGCCAGCAGGGCCGACAGGGTCCCCAATCAGCCCCAGCATTTT	CASRADRVPNQPQHF
TRBV27	NA	TRBD1	TRBJ1-1	TGTGCCAGCACAACAGGGGATCTGAACACTGAAGCTTTCTTT	CASTTGDLNTEAFF
TRBV6-1	once	TRBD1	TRBJ1-1	TGTGCCAGCAGTGACGGGACAGGATGGTCTGAAGCTTTCTTT	CASSDGTGWSEAFF
TRBV5-8	NA	TRBD1	TRBJ1-5	TGTGCCAGCAGCTTGGGACAGGGTAGACAGCCCCAGCATTTT	CASSLGQGRQPQHF
TRBV19	once	TRBD2	TRBJ2-7	TGTGCCAGTAGTCCAGGACTAGCGGGAGGCTACGAGCAGTACTTC	CASSPGLAGGYEQYF
TRBV5-1	NA	NA	TRBJ1-1	TGCGCCAGCAGCGCGGGGGCGGGGGCAGGGAACACTGAAGCTTTCTTT	CASSAGAGAGNTEAFF
TRBV5-4	NA	NA	TRBJ2-1	TGTGCCAGCAGCTTGGGACTAGGCCTTATGGATGAGCAGTTCTTC	CASSLGLGLMDEQFF
TRBV3-1/TRBV3-2	few	NA	TRBJ1-2	TGTGCCAGCAGCTCCCGGACAGAATGGTATGGCTACACCTTC	CASSSRTEWYGYTF